Shown below are 21 T cell receptor beta chains from a single sample sequenced in a study of T cell clonality in common variable immunodeficiency. Data came from immunoSEQ multiplex PCR; TCRdb stores just in-frame clones and leaves some out. The sample is made up of under 40,000 clones, none counted only once. The sample taken for sequencing was peripheral blood mononuclear cells. The receptors here all came from a person between 18 and 75 years old in good health.

Many counts were recorded for this clone. At one of its ends the junction is not consistent with the germline gene, which may arise from a read error. The read stops 3 residues short of the end of the CDR3; the missing end is completed from the germline J gene. The J gene is TRBJ1-4, the V gene TRBV4-2, with a possible D match to TRBD1 (6 bases). This CDR3 has 15 residues. From germline, CDR1 is LGHNA and CDR2 YNFKEQ. CDR3 sequence reads: CASSQDPGGDEKLFF. The CDR3 bases that were read are TGCGCCAGCAGCCAAGACCCGGGGGGCGATGAAAAA.

This clone was picked up many times. Mismatch with germline at one junction end may stem from a read error. The sequence runs out 3 residues before the end of the CDR3; the remainder is reconstructed from the germline J gene. The chain has TRBV4-2 and TRBJ1-3, with D possibly matching TRBD1 (6 bases). The CDR3 contains 18 residues. CDR1 and CDR2 from the germline V gene are LGHNA and YNFKEQ. The sequenced CDR3 bases are TGCGCCAGCAGCCAAGATACACAGGCAGGGGCCTCTGGAAACACC. Amino acids: CASSQDTQAGASGNT. The whole CDR3 sequence reads CASSQDTQAGASGNTIYF.

This clone was recorded many times. The CDR3 extends 3 residues past the end of the read, so its final part is completed from the germline J gene. The genes are TRBV19 and TRBJ2-7; 11 bases match TRBD2. The trim removed 5 bases at V and 1 base at J, leaving 7 bases unmatched. This CDR3 contains 16 residues. Germline lookup yields CDR1 LNHDA and CDR2 SQIVND (reference sequence). CDR3 bases read: TGTGCCAGTAGTGTTAGCGGGAGGGCCGGGTCCTACGAG. Residues: CASSVSGRAGSYE. The whole CDR3 is CASSVSGRAGSYEQYF. The entire variable domain, with the rest obtained from reference TRBV19 and TRBJ2-7, is as follows: DGGITQSPKYLFRKEGQNVTLSCEQNLNHDAMYWYRQDPGQGLRLIYYSQIVNDFQKGDIAEGYSVSREKKESFPLTVTSAQKNPTAFYLCASSVSGRAGSYEQYFGPGTRLTVT.

This clone was recorded many times. The CDR3 here is CASSNLGLSLVSPLHF. CDR3 bases read: TGTGCCAGCAGTAACCTAGGACTGTCCCTAGTGTCACCC. This chain uses TRBV27 with TRBJ1-6; D not resolved. Sequencing ends 3 residues short of the CDR3 end; the germline J gene provides the rest. V lost 5 bases to trimming and J lost 10 bases, with 21 bases between them. The CDR3 sequence is 16 residues long. Germline V gene lookup returns CDR1 MNHEY and CDR2 SMNVEV (reference sequence).

This clone was observed many times. The germline gene is not matched at one end of the junction; a read error may be the cause. Coverage ceases 3 residues before the CDR3 finishes, and the germline J gene fills in the end. The chain is built from TRBV4-2 and TRBJ2-7, with 7 bases lining up with TRBD1. In germline, CDR1 is LGHNA, CDR2 YNFKEQ. The CDR3 consists of 14 residues. The CDR3 loop is CASSQDVQGYEQYF. The DNA read from the CDR3 is TGCGCCAGCAGCCAAGACGTACAGGGGTACGAG.

This clone appeared many times. The read halts 3 residues ahead of the CDR3 end, with the missing end drawn from the germline J gene. The chain recombines TRBV19 with TRBJ1-5; perhaps TRBD1 as D (5 bases). With 3 bases removed from V and 3 bases from J, the gap between germline ends came to 15 bases. This CDR3 region has 16 residues. Germline-derived CDR1 and CDR2 are LNHDA and SQIVND (reference sequence). The CDR3 spells CASSIPIGAINQPQHF. The sequenced part of the CDR3 DNA is TGTGCCAGTAGTATCCCGATAGGGGCTATCAATCAGCCC.

This clone was seen many times. Read sequence stops 3 residues before the CDR3 end, and the germline J gene provides the missing end. The chain carries TRBV6-2 or TRBV6-3 and TRBJ2-5, with D possibly TRBD1 on 6 matching bases. Trimming cost V 6 bases and J 5 bases, with 19 bases left between them. Looked up from germline, CDR1 is MNHEY and CDR2 is SVGEGT. The CDR3 has 15 residues. The CDR3 spells CASSNHRVREETQYF. The covered CDR3 bases are TGTGCCAGCAGCAATCACAGGGTTCGCGAGGAGACC.

This clone has a count of ten or more. The read ends 3 residues early relative to the CDR3; the germline J gene fills the gap. The genes are TRBV5-4 and TRBJ2-3; D might be TRBD2 (5 bases). CDR1 and CDR2 (germline): SGHNT, YYREEE (reference sequence). CDR3 size: 15 residues. Trimming cost V 1 base and J 0 bases, with 9 bases left between them. This chain's CDR3 is CASSLYSASTDTQYF. The part of the CDR3 DNA that was read is TGTGCCAGCAGCTTGTATAGCGCAAGCACAGATACG. Full variable domain (remainder filled in from reference TRBV5-4 and TRBJ2-3): ETGVTQSPTHLIKTRGQQVTLRCSSQSGHNTVSWYQQALGQGPQFIFQYYREEENGRGNFPPRFSGLQFPNYSSELNVNALELDDSALYLCASSLYSASTDTQYFGPGTRLTVL.

This clone was seen many times. The observed sequence ends 3 residues before the CDR3 terminus, with the missing tail filled in from the germline J gene. The chain uses TRBV5-1 and TRBJ1-4; D may be TRBD1 (6 bases). The CDR3 extends over 14 amino acids. The V end lost 2 bases, the J end lost 5 bases, and 10 bases lay between the germline ends. Germline V gene data show CDR1 as SGHRS and CDR2 as YFSETQ. CDR3 sequence reads: CASSFRGGNEKLFF. The CDR3 bases that were read are TGCGCCAGCAGCTTCAGGGGAGGGAATGAAAAA. The variable domain in full, with the rest retrieved from reference TRBV5-1 and TRBJ1-4, is KAGVTQTPRYLIKTRGQQVTLSCSPISGHRSVSWYQQTPGQGLQFLFEYFSETQRNKGNFPGRFSGRQFSNSRSEMNVSTLELGDSALYLCASSFRGGNEKLFFGSGTQLSVL.

This clone was detected ten times or more. This sample also contains other DNA sequences that code for the same CDR3. The CDR3 reads CSARQGSGNQPQHF. CDR3 DNA (partial): TGCAGTGCCCGACAGGGCTCCGGCAATCAGCCC. V and J are TRBV20-1 and TRBJ1-5; 7 nucleotides match TRBD1. Read coverage stops 3 residues before the CDR3 terminus; the germline J gene supplies the remainder. The CDR3 is 14 residues long. Germline V CDR1 and CDR2: DFQATT, SNEGSKA (reference sequence). With 6 bases clipped from V and 2 bases from J, the junction kept 7 bases outside the gene matches.

This clone was found many times. The CDR3 spells CASRGETVNQPQHF. CDR3 bases read: TGTGCCAGTCGGGGTGAGACGGTTAATCAGCCC. The genes are TRBV19 and TRBJ1-5; D gene ambiguous. With the read ending 3 residues before the CDR3 end, the germline J gene is used to fill in that end. The CDR3 sequence is 14 residues long. Germline values: CDR1 LNHDA, CDR2 SQIVND (reference sequence). V shed 8 bases and J shed 4 bases, with 15 bases lying between them.

This clone has at least ten counts. The CDR3 bases that were read are TGCAGTGCTAGGGTGGGCGGGAGGGCGTGGGAGACC. Translated, it gives CSARVGGRAWET. In full, the CDR3 reads CSARVGGRAWETQYF. The chain links TRBV20-1 to TRBJ2-5; 9 bases are shared with TRBD2. The missing CDR3 end, 3 residues past where the read stops, is filled in from the germline J gene. The V segment lost 3 bases and the J segment 5 bases; nucleotides outside the gene matches: 10. Per the germline V gene, CDR1 is DFQATT and CDR2 is SNEGSKA (reference sequence). The CDR3 totals 15 residues.

Ten or more counts support this clone. The read ends 3 residues before the CDR3 terminus; that terminus is restored from the germline J gene. V usage is TRBV30 and J usage is TRBJ1-1; TRBD1 matches 9 bases. Germline lookup yields CDR1 GTSNPN and CDR2 SVGIG (reference sequence). After removal of 1 base from V and 4 bases from J, the junction contained 7 bases not matched to a gene. The CDR3 covers 15 residues. Partial CDR3 DNA: TGTGCCTGGAGTGCGATAACAGGGGGCATCACTGAA. Translated: CAWSAITGGITE. The CDR3 as a whole reads CAWSAITGGITEAFF.

This clone has at least ten counts. The CDR3 goes on 3 residues after the read ends, and that part is filled in from the germline J gene. This chain links TRBV20-1 with TRBJ1-1, with 11 positions matching TRBD1. The CDR3 has 13 amino acids. The V gene's germline CDR1 is DFQATT and CDR2 SNEGSKA (reference sequence). V was pared by 5 bases and J by 5 bases, with 4 bases of the junction left unmatched. The CDR3 loop reads CSAADRGLTEAFF. Partial CDR3 DNA: TGCAGTGCTGCGGACAGGGGGCTTACTGAA.

Many counts were recorded for this clone. The CDR3 extends 3 residues past the end of the read, so its final part is completed from the germline J gene. V usage is TRBV20-1 and J usage is TRBJ1-1; tentative D call: TRBD1 (5 bases). The V gene's germline CDR1 is DFQATT and CDR2 SNEGSKA (reference sequence). The CDR3 extends over 14 amino acids. The CDR3 DNA, read in part, is TGCAGTGCTAGTGAGGGATCCTCAGAGGGGGAA. Its translation is CSASEGSSEGE. The entire CDR3 sequence reads CSASEGSSEGEAFF.

This clone was found many times. The read halts 3 residues ahead of the CDR3 end, with the missing end drawn from the germline J gene. The chain links TRBV20-1 to TRBJ1-5, with TRBD1 identical over 9 bases. Losses at the gene ends were 5 bases for V and 3 bases for J; bases not matched to a gene: 8. The CDR3 is 15 residues long. Germline CDR1 is DFQATT and CDR2 is SNEGSKA (reference sequence). CDR3 sequence: CSARTGGPDNQPQHF. The CDR3 bases that were read are TGCAGTGCTCGTACAGGGGGCCCTGACAATCAGCCC.

There are many counts of this clone. With the read ending 3 residues before the CDR3 end, the germline J gene is used to fill in that end. This chain links TRBV4-1 with TRBJ2-1, with 10 bases matching TRBD2. The V gene's germline CDR1 is MGHRA and CDR2 YSYEKL. The ends lost 4 bases at V and 6 bases at J; junction bases unmatched: 12. This CDR3 spans 17 amino acids. The CDR3 loop is CASSRGGLATLGNEQFF. Partial CDR3 DNA: TGCGCCAGCAGCCGGGGGGGACTAGCGACACTAGGCAATGAG.

This clone showed up many times. The read gets to within 3 residues of the CDR3 end, and the germline J gene fills in the rest. The genes are TRBV5-1 and TRBJ2-4; 7 positions match TRBD1. CDR3 size: 15 residues. The V gene's germline CDR1 is SGHRS and CDR2 YFSETQ. The CDR3 region is CASSLRGQDTTSQYF. CDR3 DNA (partial): TGCGCCAGCAGCTTGCGAGGACAGGATACGACAAGT.

This clone has at least ten counts. Read sequence stops 3 residues before the CDR3 end, and the germline J gene provides the missing end. The rearrangement links TRBV12-3 or TRBV12-4 to TRBJ1-2; 9 nucleotides agree with TRBD1. The CDR3 loop spans 13 amino acids. V dropped 6 bases and J dropped 4; count of bases not matched to a gene: 3. The covered CDR3 bases are TGTGCCAGCAGGGGACAGGGCCCCTATGGC. Its protein product is CASRGQGPYG. The entire CDR3 is CASRGQGPYGYTF.

This clone was seen repeatedly, ten times or more. The CDR3 goes on 3 residues after the read ends, and that part is filled in from the germline J gene. This chain connects TRBV5-1 to TRBJ2-5, with D possibly being TRBD1 (5 bases). The CDR3 totals 13 residues. Germline V lookup: CDR1 SGHRS, CDR2 YFSETQ. V lost 0 bases and J 2 bases, leaving 5 bases between the germline ends. CDR3 DNA, as far as it was read: TGCGCCAGCAGCTTGGACAGGCAAGAGACC. Translating gives CASSLDRQET. The whole CDR3 is CASSLDRQETQYF. Variable domain in full (rest from reference TRBV5-1 and TRBJ2-5): KAGVTQTPRYLIKTRGQQVTLSCSPISGHRSVSWYQQTPGQGLQFLFEYFSETQRNKGNFPGRFSGRQFSNSRSEMNVSTLELGDSALYLCASSLDRQETQYFGPGTRLLVL.

This clone has at least ten counts. The read terminates 3 residues before the CDR3 end, so the remaining end is supplied by the germline J gene. The gene calls are TRBV11-2 and TRBJ1-4, with 10 nucleotides matching TRBD1. This CDR3 has 15 amino acids. The germline V gene has CDR1 SGHAT and CDR2 FQNNGV. Trimming took 1 base from V and 5 from J; bases not matched to a gene: 1. The CDR3 region is CASSLGDRGNEKLFF. The CDR3 DNA, read in part, is TGTGCCAGCAGCTTAGGGGACAGGGGAAATGAAAAA.